Sequencing of this TCR beta chain was carried out in a study of cytotoxic CD8 clonotypes in ibrutinib-treated CLL. This clone has a count of ten or more. The target antigen is unknown. Per germline, CDR1 MDHEN and CDR2 SYDVKM. V was trimmed by 6 bases and J by 7 bases, leaving 10 bases between them. This CDR3 has 12 amino acids. Findings and caveats of the study: Private clonotypes, not public ones, expanded at ibrutinib response. At ibrutinib response, clonality increased, and at progression it declined back toward baseline. Against age-matched healthy donors, baseline clonality ran higher and tracked circulating CD8+ T-cell counts.

Target depth was 1 in 200,000 to 1 in 1 million T cells, about 10x per clonotype. Sequencing was performed with immunoSEQ multiplex PCR; in TCRdb, only in-frame clones are kept and a portion is missing. This table holds around 60,000 clones, approximately 57% found once. This material consisted of PBMCs, taken after 12 months of ibrutinib treatment. This clonotype was obtained from a human donor with chronic lymphocytic leukemia. The chain links TRBV28 to TRBJ2-1, with D unclear. The CDR3 region is CASSQDLNEQFF. CDR3 nucleotides: TGTGCCAGCAGCCAAGACCTTAATGAGCAGTTCTTC. Full variable domain (rest looked up from reference TRBV28 and TRBJ2-1): DVKVTQSSRYLVKRTGEKVFLECVQDMDHENMFWYRQDPGLGLRLIYFSYDVKMKEKGDIPEGYSVSREKKERFSLILESASTNQTSMYLCASSQDLNEQFFGPGTRLTVL.